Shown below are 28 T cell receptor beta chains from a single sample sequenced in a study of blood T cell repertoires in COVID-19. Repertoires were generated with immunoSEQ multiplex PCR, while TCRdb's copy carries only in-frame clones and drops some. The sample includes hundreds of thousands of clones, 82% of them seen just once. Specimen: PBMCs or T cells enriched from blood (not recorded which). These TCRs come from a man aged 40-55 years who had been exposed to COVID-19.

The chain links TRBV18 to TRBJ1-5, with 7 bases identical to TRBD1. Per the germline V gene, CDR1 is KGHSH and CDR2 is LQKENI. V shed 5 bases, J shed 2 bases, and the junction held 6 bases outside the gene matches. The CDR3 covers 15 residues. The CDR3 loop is CASSSDRVGNQPQHF. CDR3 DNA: TGTGCCAGCTCATCAGACAGGGTAGGCAATCAGCCCCAGCATTTT.

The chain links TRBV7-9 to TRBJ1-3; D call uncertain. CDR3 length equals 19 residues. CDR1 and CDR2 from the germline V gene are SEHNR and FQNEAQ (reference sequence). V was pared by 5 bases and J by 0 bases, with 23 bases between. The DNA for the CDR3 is TGTGCCAGCAGCCCCGGAGGCGGCAATGTCCCGAGCTCTGGAAACACCATATATTTT. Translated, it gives CASSPGGGNVPSSGNTIYF.

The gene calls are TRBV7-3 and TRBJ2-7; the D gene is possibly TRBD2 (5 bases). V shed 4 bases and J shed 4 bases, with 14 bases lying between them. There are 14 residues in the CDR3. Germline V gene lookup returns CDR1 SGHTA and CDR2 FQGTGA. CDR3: CASSSLAGNYEQYF. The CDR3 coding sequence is TGTGCCAGCAGCTCCCTGGCGGGTAATTACGAGCAGTACTTC. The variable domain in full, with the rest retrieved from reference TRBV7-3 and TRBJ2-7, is GAGVSQTPSNKVTEKGKYVELRCDPISGHTALYWYRQSLGQGPEFLIYFQGTGAADDSGLPNDRFFAVRPEGSVSTLKIQRTERGDSAVYLCASSSLAGNYEQYFGPGTRLTVT.

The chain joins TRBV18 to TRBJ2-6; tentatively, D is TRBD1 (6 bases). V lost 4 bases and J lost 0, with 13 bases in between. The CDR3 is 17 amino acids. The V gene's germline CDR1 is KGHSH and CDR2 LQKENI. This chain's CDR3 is CASSRQDSYSGANVLTF. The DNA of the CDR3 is TGTGCCAGCTCACGGCAGGACAGTTACTCTGGGGCCAACGTCCTGACTTTC.

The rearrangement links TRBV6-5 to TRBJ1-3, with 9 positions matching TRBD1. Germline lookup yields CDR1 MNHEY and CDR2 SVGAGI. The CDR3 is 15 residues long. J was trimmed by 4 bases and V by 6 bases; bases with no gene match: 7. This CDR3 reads CASRPTGGSGNTIYF. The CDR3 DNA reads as TGTGCCAGCAGACCCACAGGGGGCTCCGGAAACACCATATATTTT.

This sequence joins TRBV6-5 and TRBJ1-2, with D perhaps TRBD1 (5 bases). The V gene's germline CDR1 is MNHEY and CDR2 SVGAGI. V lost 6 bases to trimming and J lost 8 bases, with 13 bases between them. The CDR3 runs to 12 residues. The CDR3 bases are TGTGCCAGCAGCCTGGGAGGGGACGGCTACACCTTC. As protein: CASSLGGDGYTF.

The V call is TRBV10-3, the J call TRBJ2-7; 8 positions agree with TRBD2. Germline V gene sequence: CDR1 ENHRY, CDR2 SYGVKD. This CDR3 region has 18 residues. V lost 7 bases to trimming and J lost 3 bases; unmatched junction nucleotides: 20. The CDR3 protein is CAINGGGTRFSPDYEQYF. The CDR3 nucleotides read TGTGCCATCAACGGCGGCGGGACTAGGTTCTCTCCGGACTACGAGCAGTACTTC.

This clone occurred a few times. The CDR3 loop reads CASSFRAFDTIYF. CDR3 DNA: TGTGCCAGCAGCTTCCGAGCCTTTGACACCATATATTTT. This rearrangement joins TRBV7-2 to TRBJ1-3; D is ambiguous. Trimming cost V 3 bases and J 8 bases, with 11 bases left between them. Germline-derived CDR1 and CDR2 are SGHTA and FQGNSA. The length of the CDR3 is 13 residues. The whole variable domain, remainder taken from reference TRBV7-2 and TRBJ1-3, is GAGVSQSPSNKVTEKGKDVELRCDPISGHTALYWYRQSLGQGLEFLIYFQGNSAPDKSGLPSDRFSAERTGGSVSTLTIQRTQQEDSAVYLCASSFRAFDTIYFGEGSWLTVV.

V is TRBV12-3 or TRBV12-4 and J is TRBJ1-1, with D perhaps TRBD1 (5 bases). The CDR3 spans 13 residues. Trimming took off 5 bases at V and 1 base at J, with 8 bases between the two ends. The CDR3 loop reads CASSPTANTEAFF. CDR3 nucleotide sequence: TGTGCCAGCAGTCCGACAGCGAACACTGAAGCTTTCTTT.

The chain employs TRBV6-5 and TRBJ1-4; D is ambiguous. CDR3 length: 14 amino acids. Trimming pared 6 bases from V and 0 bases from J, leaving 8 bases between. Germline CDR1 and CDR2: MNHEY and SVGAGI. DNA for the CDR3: TGTGCCAGCAGCGTAACTGCAACTAATGAAAAACTGTTTTTT. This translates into CASSVTATNEKLFF.

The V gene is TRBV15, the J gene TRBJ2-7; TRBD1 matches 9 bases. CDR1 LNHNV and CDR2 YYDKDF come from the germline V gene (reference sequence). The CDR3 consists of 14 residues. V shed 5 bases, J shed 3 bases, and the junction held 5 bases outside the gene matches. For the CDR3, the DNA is TGTGCCACCAGCGGGGGACAGGGCAGCTACGAGCAGTACTTC. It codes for CATSGGQGSYEQYF.

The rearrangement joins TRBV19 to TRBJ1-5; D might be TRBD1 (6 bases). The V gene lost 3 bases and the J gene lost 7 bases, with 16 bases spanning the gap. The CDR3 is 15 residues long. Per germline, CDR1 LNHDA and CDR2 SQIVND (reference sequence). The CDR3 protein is CASSIGQGSGQPQHF. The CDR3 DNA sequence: TGTGCCAGTAGTATCGGGCAGGGGTCGGGGCAGCCCCAGCATTTT.

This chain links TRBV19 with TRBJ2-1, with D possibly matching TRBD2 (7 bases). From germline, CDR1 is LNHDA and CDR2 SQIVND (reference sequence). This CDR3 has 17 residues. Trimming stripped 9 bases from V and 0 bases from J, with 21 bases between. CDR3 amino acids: CASQTGWGGGSYNEQFF. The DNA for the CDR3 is TGTGCCAGCCAGACAGGTTGGGGAGGGGGCTCCTACAATGAGCAGTTCTTC.

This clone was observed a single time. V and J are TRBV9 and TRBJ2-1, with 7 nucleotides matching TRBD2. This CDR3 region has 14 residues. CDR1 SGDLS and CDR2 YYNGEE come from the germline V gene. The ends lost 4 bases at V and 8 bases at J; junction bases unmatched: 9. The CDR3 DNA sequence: TGTGCCAGCAGCACCCGGGACTACCTTCATGAGCAGTTCTTC. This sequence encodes CASSTRDYLHEQFF. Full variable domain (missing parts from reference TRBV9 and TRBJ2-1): DSGVTQTPKHLITATGQRVTLRCSPRSGDLSVYWYQQSLDQGLQFLIQYYNGEERAKGNILERFSAQQFPDLHSELNLSSLELGDSALYFCASSTRDYLHEQFFGPGTRLTVL.

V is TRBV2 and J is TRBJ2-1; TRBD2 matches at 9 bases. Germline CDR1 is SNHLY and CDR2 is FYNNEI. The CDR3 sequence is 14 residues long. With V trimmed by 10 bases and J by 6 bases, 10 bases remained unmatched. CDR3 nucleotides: TGTGCCAACCGAAGGCGGGAGGGCGGCAATGAGCAGTTCTTC. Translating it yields CANRRREGGNEQFF.

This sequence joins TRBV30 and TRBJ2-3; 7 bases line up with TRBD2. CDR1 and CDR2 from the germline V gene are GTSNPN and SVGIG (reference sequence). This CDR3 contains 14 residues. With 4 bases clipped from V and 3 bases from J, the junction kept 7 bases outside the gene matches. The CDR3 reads CAWIGLRGTDTQYF. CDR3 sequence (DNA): TGTGCCTGGATAGGGTTGCGGGGGACAGATACGCAGTATTTT.

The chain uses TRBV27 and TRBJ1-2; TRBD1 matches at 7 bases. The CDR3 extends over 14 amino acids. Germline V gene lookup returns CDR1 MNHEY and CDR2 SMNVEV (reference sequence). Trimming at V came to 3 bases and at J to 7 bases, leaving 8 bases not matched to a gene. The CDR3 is CASSFQGGSAGYTF. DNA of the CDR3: TGTGCCAGCAGTTTCCAAGGGGGCTCGGCTGGCTACACCTTC.

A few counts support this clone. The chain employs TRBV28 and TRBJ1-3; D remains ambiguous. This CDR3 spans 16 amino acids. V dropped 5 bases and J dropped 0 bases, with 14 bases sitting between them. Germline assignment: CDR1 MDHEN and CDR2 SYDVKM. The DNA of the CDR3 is TGTGCCAGCAGTGTTCCTCTGTCGAGCTCTGGAAACACCATATATTTT. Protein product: CASSVPLSSSGNTIYF.

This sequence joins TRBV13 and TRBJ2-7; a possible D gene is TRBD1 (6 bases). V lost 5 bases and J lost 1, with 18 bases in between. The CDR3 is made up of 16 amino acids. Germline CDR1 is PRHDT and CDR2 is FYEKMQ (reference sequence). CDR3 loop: CASSGRNRQASYEQYF. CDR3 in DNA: TGTGCCAGCAGCGGGCGGAACAGACAGGCATCCTACGAGCAGTACTTC.

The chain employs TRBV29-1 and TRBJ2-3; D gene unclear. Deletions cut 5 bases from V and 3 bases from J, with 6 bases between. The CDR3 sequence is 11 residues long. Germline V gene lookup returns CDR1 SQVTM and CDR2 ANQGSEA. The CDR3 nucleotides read TGCAGCGTTCAGTATACAGATACGCAGTATTTT. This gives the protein CSVQYTDTQYF.

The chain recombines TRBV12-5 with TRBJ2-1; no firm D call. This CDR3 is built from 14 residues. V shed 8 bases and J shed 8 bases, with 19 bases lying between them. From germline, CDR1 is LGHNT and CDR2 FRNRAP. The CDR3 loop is CASTGLITRDEQFF. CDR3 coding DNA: TGTGCTAGTACCGGCCTCATTACTCGGGATGAGCAGTTCTTC. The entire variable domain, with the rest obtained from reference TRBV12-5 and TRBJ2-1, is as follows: DARVTQTPRHKVTEMGQEVTMRCQPILGHNTVFWYRQTMMQGLELLAYFRNRAPLDDSGMPKDRFSAEMPDATLATLKIQPSEPRDSAVYFCASTGLITRDEQFFGPGTRLTVL.

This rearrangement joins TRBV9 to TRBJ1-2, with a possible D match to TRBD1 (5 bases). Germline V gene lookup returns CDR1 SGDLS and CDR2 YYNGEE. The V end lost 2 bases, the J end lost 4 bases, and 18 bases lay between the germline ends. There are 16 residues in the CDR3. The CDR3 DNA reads TGTGCCAGCAGCGTCCGGTCGGGGGGAGGGTTCTATGGCTACACCTTC. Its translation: CASSVRSGGGFYGYTF. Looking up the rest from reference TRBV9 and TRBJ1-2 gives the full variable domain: DSGVTQTPKHLITATGQRVTLRCSPRSGDLSVYWYQQSLDQGLQFLIQYYNGEERAKGNILERFSAQQFPDLHSELNLSSLELGDSALYFCASSVRSGGGFYGYTFGSGTRLTVV.

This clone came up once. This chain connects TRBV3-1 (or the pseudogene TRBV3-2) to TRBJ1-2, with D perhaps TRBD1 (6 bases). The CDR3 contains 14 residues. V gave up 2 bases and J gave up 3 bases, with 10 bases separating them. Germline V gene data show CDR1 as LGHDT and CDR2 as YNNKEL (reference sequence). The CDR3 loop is CASSQSGQYYGYTF. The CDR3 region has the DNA TGTGCCAGCAGCCAATCAGGACAGTACTATGGCTACACCTTC.

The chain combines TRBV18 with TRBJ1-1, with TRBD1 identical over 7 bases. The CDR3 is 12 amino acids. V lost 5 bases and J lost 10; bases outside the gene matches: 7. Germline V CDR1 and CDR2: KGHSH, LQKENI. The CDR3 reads CASSTTGEVAFF. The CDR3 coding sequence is TGTGCCAGCTCAACTACAGGGGAAGTAGCTTTCTTT.

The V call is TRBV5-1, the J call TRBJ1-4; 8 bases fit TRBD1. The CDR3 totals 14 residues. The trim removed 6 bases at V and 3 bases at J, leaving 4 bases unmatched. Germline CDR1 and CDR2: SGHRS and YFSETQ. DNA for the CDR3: TGCGCCAGCACTAACAGGGGGGCTAATGAAAAACTGTTTTTT. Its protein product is CASTNRGANEKLFF.

CDR3 protein: CASSQYQETQYF. CDR3 DNA: TGTGCCAGCAGCCAGTACCAAGAGACCCAGTACTTC. V usage is TRBV7-9 and J usage is TRBJ2-5, with D unclear. The CDR3 has 12 amino acids. V dropped 5 bases and J dropped 0 bases, with 4 bases sitting between them. The germline CDR1 and CDR2 sequences are SEHNR and FQNEAQ (reference sequence).

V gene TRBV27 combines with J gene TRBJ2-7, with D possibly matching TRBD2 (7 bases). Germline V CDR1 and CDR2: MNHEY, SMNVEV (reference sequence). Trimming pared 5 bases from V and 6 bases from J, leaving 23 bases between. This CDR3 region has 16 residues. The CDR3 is CASSVREAGHSGEQYF. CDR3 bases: TGTGCCAGCAGTGTTCGGGAAGCGGGACATTCTGGCGAGCAGTACTTC.

The CDR3 DNA reads as TGTGCCAGCAGTGAAGCGACTAGCGGGAGGGTCGGCGAGCAGTACTTC. This sequence encodes CASSEATSGRVGEQYF. This chain connects TRBV2 to TRBJ2-7; 14 bases match TRBD2. Germline V lookup: CDR1 SNHLY, CDR2 FYNNEI. The CDR3 has 16 amino acids. The V and J ends lost 0 bases and 6 bases, in that order; junction bases with no gene match: 4.